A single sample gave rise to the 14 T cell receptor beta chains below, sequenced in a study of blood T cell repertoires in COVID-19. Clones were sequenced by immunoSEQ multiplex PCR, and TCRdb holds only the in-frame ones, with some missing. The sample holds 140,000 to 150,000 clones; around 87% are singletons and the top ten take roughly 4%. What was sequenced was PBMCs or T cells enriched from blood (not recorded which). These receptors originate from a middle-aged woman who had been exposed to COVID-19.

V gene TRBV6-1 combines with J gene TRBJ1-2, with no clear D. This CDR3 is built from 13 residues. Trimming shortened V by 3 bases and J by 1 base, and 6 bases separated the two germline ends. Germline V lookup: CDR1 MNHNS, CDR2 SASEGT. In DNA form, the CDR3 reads TGTGCCAGCAGTGACAATTTTAACTATGGCTACACCTTC. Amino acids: CASSDNFNYGYTF.

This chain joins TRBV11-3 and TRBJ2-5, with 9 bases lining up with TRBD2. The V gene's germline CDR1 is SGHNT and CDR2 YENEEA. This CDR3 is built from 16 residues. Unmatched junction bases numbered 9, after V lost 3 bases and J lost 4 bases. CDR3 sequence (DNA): TGTGCCAGCAGCTTCGGGGCGGGGGGGCCGTCAGAGACCCAGTACTTC. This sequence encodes CASSFGAGGPSETQYF.

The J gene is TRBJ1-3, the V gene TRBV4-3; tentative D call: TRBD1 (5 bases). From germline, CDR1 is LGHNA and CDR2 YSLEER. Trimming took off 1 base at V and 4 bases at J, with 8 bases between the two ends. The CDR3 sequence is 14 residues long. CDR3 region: CASSQAGYGNTIYF. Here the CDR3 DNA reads TGCGCCAGCAGCCAAGCAGGGTACGGAAACACCATATATTTT.

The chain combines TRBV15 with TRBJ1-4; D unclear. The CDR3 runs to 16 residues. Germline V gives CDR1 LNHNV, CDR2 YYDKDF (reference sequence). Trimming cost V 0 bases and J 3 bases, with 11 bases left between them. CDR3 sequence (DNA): TGTGCCACCAGCAGAGATGGTGGAGCACCTAATGAAAAACTGTTTTTT. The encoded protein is CATSRDGGAPNEKLFF.

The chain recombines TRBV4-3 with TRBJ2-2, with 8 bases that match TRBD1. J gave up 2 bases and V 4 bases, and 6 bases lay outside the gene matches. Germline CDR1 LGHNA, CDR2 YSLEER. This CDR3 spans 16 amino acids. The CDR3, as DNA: TGCGCCAGCAGCCGAGAGGACAGGGTCAACACCGGGGAGCTGTTTTTT. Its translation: CASSREDRVNTGELFF.

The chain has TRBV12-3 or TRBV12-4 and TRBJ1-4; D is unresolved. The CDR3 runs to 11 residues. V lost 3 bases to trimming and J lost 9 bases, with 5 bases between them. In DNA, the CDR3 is TGTGCCAGCAGTTTTAAAAAAAAACTGTTTTTT. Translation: CASSFKKKLFF.

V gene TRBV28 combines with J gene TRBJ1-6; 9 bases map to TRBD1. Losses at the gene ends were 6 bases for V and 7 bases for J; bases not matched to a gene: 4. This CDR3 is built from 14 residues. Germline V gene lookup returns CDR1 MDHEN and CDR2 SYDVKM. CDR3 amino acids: CASRLDRGNSPLHF. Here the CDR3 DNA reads TGTGCCAGCAGGCTAGACAGGGGGAATTCACCCCTCCACTTT.

DNA for the CDR3: TGTGCCACCAGTGATAGTGGACGGGGGGAGCAGTTCTTC. The encoded protein is CATSDSGRGEQFF. The J gene is TRBJ2-1, the V gene TRBV24-1; possibly TRBD2 for D (6 bases). Trimming removed 3 bases at V and 10 bases at J, with 12 bases between. CDR3 size: 13 residues. Per the germline V gene, CDR1 is KGHDR and CDR2 is SFDVKD.

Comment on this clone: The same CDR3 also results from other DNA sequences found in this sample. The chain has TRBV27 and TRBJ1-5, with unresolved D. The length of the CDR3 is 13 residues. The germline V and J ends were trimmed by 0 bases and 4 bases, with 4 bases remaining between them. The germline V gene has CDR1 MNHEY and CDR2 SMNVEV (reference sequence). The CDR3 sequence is CASSLSGNQPQHF. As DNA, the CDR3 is TGTGCCAGCAGTTTATCCGGGAATCAGCCCCAGCATTTT.

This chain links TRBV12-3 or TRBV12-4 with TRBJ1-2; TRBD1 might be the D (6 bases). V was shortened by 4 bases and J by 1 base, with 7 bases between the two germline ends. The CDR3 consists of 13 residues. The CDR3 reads CASSSGVNYGYTF. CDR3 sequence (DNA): TGTGCCAGCAGTTCAGGGGTTAACTATGGCTACACCTTC.

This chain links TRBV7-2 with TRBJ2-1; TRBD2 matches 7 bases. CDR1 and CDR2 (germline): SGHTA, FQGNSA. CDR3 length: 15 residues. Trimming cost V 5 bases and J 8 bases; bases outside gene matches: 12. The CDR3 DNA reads TGTGCCAGCAGCCGCCGGGAGGTAGGCGCATATGAGCAGTTCTTC. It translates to CASSRREVGAYEQFF.

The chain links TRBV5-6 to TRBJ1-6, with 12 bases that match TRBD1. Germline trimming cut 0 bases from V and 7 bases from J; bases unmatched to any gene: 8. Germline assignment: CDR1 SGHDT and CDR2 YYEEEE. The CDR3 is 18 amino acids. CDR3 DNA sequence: TGTGCCAGCAGCTTGGGCTACCGGGACAGGGGGCTCAATTCACCCCTCCACTTT. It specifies CASSLGYRDRGLNSPLHF.

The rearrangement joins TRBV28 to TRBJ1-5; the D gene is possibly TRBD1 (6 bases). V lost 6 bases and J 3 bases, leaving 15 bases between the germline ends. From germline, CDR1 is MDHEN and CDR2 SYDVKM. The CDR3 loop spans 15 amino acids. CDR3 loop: CASSWGRGDNQPQHF. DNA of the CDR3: TGTGCCAGCAGCTGGGGGAGGGGGGACAATCAGCCCCAGCATTTT.

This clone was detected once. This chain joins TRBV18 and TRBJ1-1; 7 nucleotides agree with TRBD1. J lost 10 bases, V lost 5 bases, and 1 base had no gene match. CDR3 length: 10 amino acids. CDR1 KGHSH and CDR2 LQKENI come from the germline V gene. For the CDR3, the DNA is TGTGCCAGCTCAGGGACAGTAGCTTTCTTT. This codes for CASSGTVAFF.